The 20 T cell receptor beta chains given below trace back to one sample, sequenced in a study of blood T cell repertoires in COVID-19. Sequencing used immunoSEQ multiplex PCR; TCRdb keeps in-frame clones, though not all of them. The repertoire has approximately 310,000 clones, around 85% of them found once; the top ten carry around 1.9%. Sequencing input: PBMCs or T cells enriched from blood (not recorded which). These receptors all stem from a woman in her twenties or thirties who had been exposed to COVID-19.

The chain is built from TRBV5-1 and TRBJ1-2; D possibly corresponds to TRBD1 (6 bases). Trimming took off 0 bases at V and 8 bases at J, with 11 bases between the two ends. The germline gives CDR1 SGHRS, CDR2 YFSETQ. The CDR3 spans 13 residues. This CDR3 reads CASSLDQGRGYTF. The CDR3 nucleotides are TGCGCCAGCAGCTTGGACCAGGGGCGAGGCTACACCTTC.

The genes are TRBV30 and TRBJ2-1, with no clear D. V was pared by 5 bases and J by 3 bases, with 8 bases between. CDR1 and CDR2 (germline): GTSNPN, SVGIG (reference sequence). This CDR3 spans 12 amino acids. In DNA form, the CDR3 reads TGTGCCTGGGGGTATAACTACAATGAGCAGTTCTTC. It is translated as CAWGYNYNEQFF.

The chain uses TRBV5-1 and TRBJ2-1; possibly TRBD1 for D (6 bases). CDR1 is SGHRS and CDR2 is YFSETQ in the germline V gene. V gave up 1 base and J gave up 6 bases, with 14 bases separating them. This CDR3 comprises 15 residues. The CDR3 DNA is TGCGCCAGCAGCTTGCTGAGGGGGACAAGCAATGAGCAGTTCTTC. Translation gives CASSLLRGTSNEQFF.

This sequence joins TRBV20-1 and TRBJ2-1; possibly TRBD1 for D (6 bases). V was clipped by 3 bases and J by 8 bases, with 17 bases between them. Germline lookup yields CDR1 DFQATT and CDR2 SNEGSKA (reference sequence). The CDR3 runs to 14 residues. CDR3 region: CSASYWEGGDEQFF. The DNA of the CDR3 is TGCAGTGCTAGTTACTGGGAAGGGGGAGATGAGCAGTTCTTC.

The CDR3 reads CASSLTGGGYNEQFF. As DNA, the CDR3 is TGTGCCAGCAGCCTCACAGGGGGCGGATACAATGAGCAGTTCTTC. The chain has TRBV7-6 and TRBJ2-1; 9 bases are shared with TRBD1. Germline CDR1 reads SGHVS; CDR2 reads FNYEAQ. CDR3 length equals 15 residues. V lost 5 bases, J lost 4 bases, and 6 bases stayed unmatched.

The chain uses TRBV15 and TRBJ1-3; D possibly corresponds to TRBD1 (5 bases). Germline CDR1 reads LNHNV; CDR2 reads YYDKDF (reference sequence). The CDR3 length is 16 residues. Deletions cut 0 bases from V and 4 bases from J, with 13 bases between. CDR3 sequence: CATSRDSQGPGNTIYF. CDR3 DNA sequence: TGTGCCACCAGCAGAGATTCTCAGGGTCCCGGAAACACCATATATTTT.

The chain carries TRBV5-5 and TRBJ1-2, with 11 bases that match TRBD1. The ends lost 2 bases at V and 6 bases at J; junction bases unmatched: 6. This CDR3 region has 15 residues. Per the germline V gene, CDR1 is SGHKS and CDR2 is YYEKEE (reference sequence). CDR3 in amino acids: CASSFDGQGAHGYTF. Written as DNA, the CDR3 is TGTGCCAGCAGCTTCGACGGACAGGGGGCGCATGGCTACACCTTC.

The chain has TRBV19 and TRBJ2-1; 8 bases fit TRBD1. The germline V gene encodes CDR1 LNHDA and CDR2 SQIVND (reference sequence). V shed 10 bases and J 0 bases; nucleotides not matched to a gene: 5. The CDR3 runs to 14 residues. The CDR3 protein is CANSDRVSYNEQFF. CDR3 DNA sequence: TGTGCCAATTCGGACAGGGTCTCCTACAATGAGCAGTTCTTC.

V usage is TRBV6-5 and J usage is TRBJ2-1, with D unresolved. This CDR3 spans 14 amino acids. Germline V gives CDR1 MNHEY, CDR2 SVGAGI. V was trimmed by 6 bases and J by 0 bases, leaving 9 bases between them. This chain's CDR3 is CASSGHSSYNEQFF. CDR3 bases: TGTGCCAGCAGCGGTCATAGCTCCTACAATGAGCAGTTCTTC.

The J gene is TRBJ1-5, the V gene TRBV5-4, with 7 bases matching TRBD1. J gave up 3 bases and V 4 bases, and 10 bases lay outside the gene matches. Germline V gives CDR1 SGHNT, CDR2 YYREEE (reference sequence). There are 16 residues in the CDR3. CDR3 DNA: TGTGCCAGCAGCCGACAGGGAAGGGGGATCAATCAGCCCCAGCATTTT. This gives the protein CASSRQGRGINQPQHF.

J is TRBJ2-1 and V is TRBV14; possibly TRBD1 for D (8 bases). With 0 bases removed from V and 7 bases from J, the gap between germline ends came to 22 bases. CDR3 size: 18 residues. Germline V gene data show CDR1 as SGHDN and CDR2 as FVKESK. CDR3: CASSQDRGGSTGGNEQFF. The CDR3 DNA reads as TGTGCCAGCAGCCAAGATAGGGGCGGGAGTACAGGGGGAAATGAGCAGTTCTTC.

The chain employs TRBV14 and TRBJ1-1; a possible D gene is TRBD1 (5 bases). Trimming left V 4 bases short and J 8 bases short, with 14 bases between. The germline gives CDR1 SGHDN, CDR2 FVKESK. This CDR3 contains 13 residues. The CDR3 nucleotides are TGTGCCAGCAGCCTCTTTGGACACAGAGAAGCTTTCTTT. It codes for CASSLFGHREAFF.

The V gene is TRBV10-3, the J gene TRBJ2-7; D call uncertain. Trimming took 6 bases from V and 0 from J, leaving 9 bases between them. The CDR3 is 13 residues long. CDR1 is ENHRY, CDR2 SYGVKD, per germline. CDR3 sequence reads: CAISMESSYEQYF. The CDR3 bases are TGTGCCATCAGCATGGAGAGCTCCTACGAGCAGTACTTC.

This chain links TRBV28 with TRBJ1-5; no firm D call. The CDR3 totals 15 residues. Germline CDR1 MDHEN, CDR2 SYDVKM. Trimming stripped 4 bases from V and 2 bases from J, with 12 bases between. CDR3: CASSWSGKGNQPQHF. CDR3 nucleotide sequence: TGTGCCAGCAGTTGGTCAGGTAAGGGCAATCAGCCCCAGCATTTT.

V usage is TRBV3-1 (or the pseudogene TRBV3-2) and J usage is TRBJ2-3, with TRBD2 matching 10 bases. Germline trimming cut 4 bases from V and 4 bases from J; bases unmatched to any gene: 2. Germline values: CDR1 LGHDT, CDR2 YNNKEL (reference sequence). The CDR3 totals 14 residues. Here the CDR3 DNA reads TGTGCCAGCAGCCTACTAGCGGGGTCAGATACGCAGTATTTT. Translating it yields CASSLLAGSDTQYF.

The chain joins TRBV12-5 to TRBJ2-1; D possibly corresponds to TRBD2 (5 bases). Deletions cut 5 bases from V and 4 bases from J, with 9 bases between. Germline V gives CDR1 LGHNT, CDR2 FRNRAP. The CDR3 is 13 amino acids. CDR3 protein: CASGPGFYNEQFF. The CDR3 DNA reads TGTGCTAGTGGTCCGGGGTTTTACAATGAGCAGTTCTTC.

The rearrangement joins TRBV2 to TRBJ1-5, with a weak D call TRBD1 (5 bases). Germline V gene data show CDR1 as SNHLY and CDR2 as FYNNEI. The CDR3 covers 14 residues. V gave up 8 bases and J gave up 0 bases, with 11 bases separating them. This CDR3 is CASGGSYSNQPQHF. Written as DNA, the CDR3 is TGTGCCAGCGGGGGGAGTTATAGCAATCAGCCCCAGCATTTT.

The J gene is TRBJ1-5, the V gene TRBV23-1, with 10 positions matching TRBD1. TRBV23-1 is filed as an ORF, its function uncertain. V gave up 6 bases and J gave up 7 bases; unmatched junction bases: 9. The CDR3 loop spans 15 amino acids. DNA for the CDR3: TGCGCCAGCAGGACCGGGACAGGGGTCATGCAGCCCCAGCATTTT. Translation gives CASRTGTGVMQPQHF.

The count of this clone is one. The rearrangement links TRBV11-2 to TRBJ1-5; tentatively, D is TRBD1 (5 bases). In germline, CDR1 is SGHAT, CDR2 FQNNGV. V gave up 4 bases and J gave up 7 bases, with 17 bases separating them. The CDR3 has 15 residues. CDR3 sequence reads: CASSYTGGVGQPQHF. For the CDR3, the DNA is TGTGCCAGCAGCTACACGGGGGGTGTTGGACAGCCCCAGCATTTT.

The chain is built from TRBV5-4 and TRBJ2-3; TRBD2 might be the D (5 bases). Germline-derived CDR1 and CDR2 are SGHNT and YYREEE (reference sequence). The CDR3 is 16 residues long. Trimming shortened V by 2 bases and J by 4 bases, and 17 bases separated the two germline ends. The CDR3 region is CASSFSVTAVADTQYF. In DNA, the CDR3 is TGTGCCAGCAGCTTTAGCGTGACGGCAGTTGCAGATACGCAGTATTTT.